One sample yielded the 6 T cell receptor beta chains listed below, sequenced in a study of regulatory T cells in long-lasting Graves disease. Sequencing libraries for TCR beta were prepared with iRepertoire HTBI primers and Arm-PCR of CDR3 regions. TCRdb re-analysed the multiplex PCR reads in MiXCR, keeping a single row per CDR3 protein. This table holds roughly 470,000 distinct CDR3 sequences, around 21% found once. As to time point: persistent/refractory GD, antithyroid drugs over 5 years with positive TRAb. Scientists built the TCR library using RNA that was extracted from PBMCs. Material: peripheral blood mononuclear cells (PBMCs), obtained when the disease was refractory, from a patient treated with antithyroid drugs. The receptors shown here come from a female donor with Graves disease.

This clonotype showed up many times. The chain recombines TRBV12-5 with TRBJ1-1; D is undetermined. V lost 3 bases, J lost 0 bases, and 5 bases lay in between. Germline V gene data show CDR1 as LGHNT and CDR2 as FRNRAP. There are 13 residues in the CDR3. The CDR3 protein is CASGFGVNTEAFF. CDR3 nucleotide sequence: TGTGCTAGTGGTTTCGGGGTGAACACTGAAGCTTTCTTT.

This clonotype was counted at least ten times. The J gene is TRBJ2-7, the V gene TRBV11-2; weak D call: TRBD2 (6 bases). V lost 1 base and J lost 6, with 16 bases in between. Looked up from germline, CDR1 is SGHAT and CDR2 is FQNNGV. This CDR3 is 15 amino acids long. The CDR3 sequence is CASSLVVTGAGEQYF. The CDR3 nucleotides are TGTGCCAGCAGCTTAGTGGTTACCGGAGCGGGCGAGCAGTACTTC.

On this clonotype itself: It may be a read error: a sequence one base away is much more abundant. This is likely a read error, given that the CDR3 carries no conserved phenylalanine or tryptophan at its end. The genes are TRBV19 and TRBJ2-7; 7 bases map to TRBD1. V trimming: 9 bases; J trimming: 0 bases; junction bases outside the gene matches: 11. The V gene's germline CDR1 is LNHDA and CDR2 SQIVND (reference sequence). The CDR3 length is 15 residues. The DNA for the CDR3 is TGTGCCAGCAGCCTGGACAGGATCAGCTCCTACGAGCAGTACCTC. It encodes CASSLDRISSYEQYL.

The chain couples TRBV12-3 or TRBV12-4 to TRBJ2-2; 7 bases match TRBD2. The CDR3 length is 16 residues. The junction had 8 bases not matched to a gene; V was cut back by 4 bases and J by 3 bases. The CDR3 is CASSSGGDSHTGELFF. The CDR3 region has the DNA TGTGCCAGCAGTTCTGGGGGGGACTCCCACACCGGGGAGCTGTTTTTT.

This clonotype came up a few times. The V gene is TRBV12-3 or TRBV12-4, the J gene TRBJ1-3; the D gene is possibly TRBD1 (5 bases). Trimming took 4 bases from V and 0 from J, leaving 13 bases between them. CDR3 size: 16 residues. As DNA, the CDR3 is TGTGCCAGCAGTTCCCCCGGGGCAGCCTCTGGAAACACCATATATTTT. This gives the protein CASSSPGAASGNTIYF.

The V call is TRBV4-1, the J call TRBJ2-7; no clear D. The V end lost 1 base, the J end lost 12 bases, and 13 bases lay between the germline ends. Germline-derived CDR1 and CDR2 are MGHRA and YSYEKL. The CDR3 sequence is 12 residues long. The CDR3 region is CASSQADNRRYF. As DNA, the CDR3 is TGCGCCAGCAGCCAAGCGGATAATCGACGGTACTTC.